Sequencing of this TCR beta chain was carried out in a study of OX40 agonist ivuxolimab in advanced cancers. As for the study in general: Patients got intravenous ivuxolimab at 0.01 to 10 mg/kg every 2 weeks.

The germline V gene has CDR1 SGHVS and CDR2 FNYEAQ. Trimming took 1 base from V and 5 from J, leaving 8 bases between them. The CDR3 extends over 13 amino acids. Using immunoSEQ multiplex PCR, the repertoire was profiled, and TCRdb retains in-frame clones only, with some absent. The data hold over 80,000 clones, with approximately 80% observed a single time. The gene calls are TRBV7-6 and TRBJ1-1; D is undetermined. The sample in question was CD4+ or CD8+ T cells sorted from blood, obtained in a trial of the OX40 agonist ivuxolimab. The source is an adult with an advanced solid tumor such as melanoma, head and neck, liver or kidney cancer. CDR3 sequence (DNA): TGTGCCAGCAGCTTAGACCAATCAACTGAAGCTTTCTTT. Protein sequence: CASSLDQSTEAFF.